The 29 T cell receptor beta chains in this list originate from one sample, sequenced in a study of blood T cell repertoires in COVID-19 (dated by TCRdb to 2018 to 2021). Library method: the immunoSEQ multiplex PCR assay. Held by TCRdb, this immuneACCESS table contains in-frame sequences only and omits some clones. Under half of the omission traces to an unresolved V gene where checked; the cause of the rest is unknown. In all, the sample holds approximately 210,000 clones, and roughly 84% of those were seen once. The ten largest clonotypes hold 1.9% of the sample. Material: peripheral blood. Every receptor here comes from a man between 40 and 49 years old with active or convalescent COVID-19.

V gene TRBV28 combines with J gene TRBJ1-2; perhaps TRBD1 as D (5 bases). The CDR3 length is 13 residues. Germline V CDR1 and CDR2: MDHEN, SYDVKM. Deletions cut 3 bases from V and 3 bases from J, with 8 bases between. The CDR3: CASSLPGDYGYTF. CDR3 sequence (DNA): TGTGCCAGCAGTTTGCCGGGGGACTATGGCTACACCTTC.

The V and J genes are TRBV21-1 and TRBJ2-7; no DNA check was done on the table's D call, TRBD2. TRBV21-1 is tagged as a pseudogene. The CDR3 contains 19 residues. In DNA form, the CDR3 reads TGTGCCAGCAGCAAAGCGCGGGTGGATAGCGGAAATCTTCTCTACGAGCAGTACTTC. It is translated as CASSKARVDSGNLLYEQYF.

The chain links TRBV7-6 to TRBJ2-6; TRBD2 is a possible D gene (5 bases). There are 15 residues in the CDR3. CDR1 is SGHVS and CDR2 is FNYEAQ in the germline V gene. The V end lost 3 bases, the J end lost 0 bases, and 6 bases lay between the germline ends. The CDR3 here is CASSLGSSGANVLTF. The CDR3 DNA follows: TGTGCCAGCAGCTTGGGGAGCTCTGGGGCCAACGTCCTGACTTTC.

This clone is a singleton in its sample. This chain joins TRBV23-1 and TRBJ2-7; no firm D call. TRBV23-1 is an ORF, with its function uncertain. The CDR3 contains 13 residues. Trimming took off 3 bases at V and 3 bases at J, with 9 bases between the two ends. In DNA, the CDR3 is TGCGCCAGCAGTCACGCCGGTCACTACGAGCAGTACTTC. This gives the protein CASSHAGHYEQYF.

The chain links TRBV19 to TRBJ2-7, with 7 bases fitting TRBD1. Per the germline V gene, CDR1 is LNHDA and CDR2 is SQIVND (reference sequence). V dropped 5 bases and J dropped 4; count of bases not matched to a gene: 11. The CDR3 consists of 15 residues. CDR3 amino acids: CASSSGTAPFYEQYF. In DNA, the CDR3 is TGTGCCAGTAGTTCCGGGACAGCTCCTTTTTACGAGCAGTACTTC.

This chain links TRBV7-9 with TRBJ1-2, with 7 bases matching TRBD1. With V trimmed by 5 bases and J by 4 bases, 10 bases remained unmatched. The CDR3 is made up of 15 amino acids. Germline CDR1 reads SEHNR; CDR2 reads FQNEAQ (reference sequence). CDR3 in amino acids: CASSSGQVATYGYTF. The CDR3 nucleotides read TGTGCCAGCAGCAGCGGACAGGTTGCTACCTATGGCTACACCTTC.

The chain links TRBV7-8 to TRBJ2-7; D is perhaps TRBD2 (6 bases). V dropped 5 bases and J dropped 2 bases, with 19 bases sitting between them. Germline V CDR1 and CDR2: SGHVS, FQNEAQ. This CDR3 is built from 16 residues. In DNA form, the CDR3 reads TGTGCCAGCAGCCCCGGGGGATGGAGGTTGGCCTACGAGCAGTACTTC. It translates to CASSPGGWRLAYEQYF.

Comments on this clone: The same CDR3 is also encoded by other DNA sequences in this sample. The chain employs TRBV6-5 and TRBJ1-1; D ambiguous. The CDR3 contains 13 residues. Germline CDR1 reads MNHEY; CDR2 reads SVGAGI. V lost 0 bases to trimming and J lost 4 bases, with 6 bases between them. The CDR3 DNA reads as TGTGCCAGCAGTTACTCAAGAGGCACTGAAGCTTTCTTT. It encodes CASSYSRGTEAFF.

The CDR3, as DNA: TGCGCCAGCAGCTTCCTGGGGACAGGGGGCGAAAAACTGTTTTTT. Translation: CASSFLGTGGEKLFF. The gene calls are TRBV5-1 and TRBJ1-4, with TRBD1 matching over 12 bases. J was trimmed by 8 bases and V by 2 bases; bases with no gene match: 4. The CDR3 extends over 15 amino acids. The germline gives CDR1 SGHRS, CDR2 YFSETQ. Together with reference TRBV5-1 and TRBJ1-4, the CDR3 gives the full variable domain: KAGVTQTPRYLIKTRGQQVTLSCSPISGHRSVSWYQQTPGQGLQFLFEYFSETQRNKGNFPGRFSGRQFSNSRSEMNVSTLELGDSALYLCASSFLGTGGEKLFFGSGTQLSVL.

This clone was counted once. J is TRBJ2-2 and V is TRBV28; D is unresolved. CDR1 is MDHEN, CDR2 SYDVKM, per germline. The CDR3 extends over 13 amino acids. The V gene lost 10 bases and the J gene lost 0 bases, with 9 bases spanning the gap. This CDR3 reads CATYHSNTGELFF. In nucleotides, the CDR3 is TGTGCCACCTACCACTCGAACACCGGGGAGCTGTTTTTT.

This chain connects TRBV6-1 to TRBJ2-5; TRBD1 matches at 10 bases. The CDR3 has 15 amino acids. Trimming took 3 bases from V and 7 from J; bases not matched to a gene: 8. Germline lookup yields CDR1 MNHNS and CDR2 SASEGT. CDR3 coding DNA: TGTGCCAGCAGTGAGTTTGACAGGGGGCCTGGGACCCAGTACTTC. Its protein product is CASSEFDRGPGTQYF.

The chain carries TRBV19 and TRBJ1-2; 10 bases map to TRBD1. Germline V CDR1 and CDR2: LNHDA, SQIVND (reference sequence). The V gene end was trimmed by 3 bases and the J gene end by 4 bases; junction bases not matched to a gene: 2. The CDR3 totals 14 residues. The CDR3 protein is CASSMDRGIYGYTF. CDR3 coding DNA: TGTGCCAGTAGTATGGACAGGGGGATCTATGGCTACACCTTC. The entire variable domain, with the rest obtained from reference TRBV19 and TRBJ1-2, is as follows: DGGITQSPKYLFRKEGQNVTLSCEQNLNHDAMYWYRQDPGQGLRLIYYSQIVNDFQKGDIAEGYSVSREKKESFPLTVTSAQKNPTAFYLCASSMDRGIYGYTFGSGTRLTVV.

The chain carries TRBV5-8 and TRBJ1-5; D perhaps matches TRBD1 (5 bases). Looked up from germline, CDR1 is SGHTS and CDR2 is YDEGEE. Between the trimmed V and J ends, which lost 5 bases and 2 bases, there was a span of 8 bases. The CDR3 totals 13 residues. The CDR3 region is CASRTTGNQPQHF. CDR3 sequence (DNA): TGTGCCAGCAGGACGACAGGCAATCAGCCCCAGCATTTT. Full variable domain (rest looked up from reference TRBV5-8 and TRBJ1-5): EAGVTQSPTHLIKTRGQQATLRCSPISGHTSVYWYQQALGLGLQFLLWYDEGEERNRGNFPPRFSGRQFPNYSSELNVNALELEDSALYLCASRTTGNQPQHFGDGTRLSIL.

The V gene is TRBV7-9, the J gene TRBJ1-5; tentatively, D is TRBD1 (5 bases). Per germline, CDR1 SEHNR and CDR2 FQNEAQ (reference sequence). V was cut by 1 base and J by 2 bases, with 15 bases left in between. The CDR3 extends over 17 amino acids. Here the CDR3 DNA reads TGTGCCAGCAGCTTAGGTCCTGGGGCCGAGGGCAATCAGCCCCAGCATTTT. It encodes CASSLGPGAEGNQPQHF.

V and J are TRBV9 and TRBJ1-3; 9 nucleotides match TRBD1. Germline trimming cut 4 bases from V and 0 bases from J; bases unmatched to any gene: 11. Germline CDR1 and CDR2: SGDLS and YYNGEE. CDR3 length: 18 residues. CDR3 in amino acids: CASSSVGTGWSSGNTIYF. The CDR3 DNA reads TGTGCCAGCAGCTCCGTCGGGACAGGGTGGTCCTCTGGAAACACCATATATTTT.

This rearrangement joins TRBV27 to TRBJ1-1; the D gene is possibly TRBD1 (5 bases). The CDR3 totals 15 residues. Per germline, CDR1 MNHEY and CDR2 SMNVEV (reference sequence). Between the trimmed V and J ends, which lost 7 bases and 0 bases, there was a span of 15 bases. The CDR3 here is CASTLQAALNTEAFF. In DNA form, the CDR3 reads TGTGCCAGCACCCTACAGGCGGCACTGAACACTGAAGCTTTCTTT.

The CDR3 here is CASSKAKGEGYEQYF. The DNA for the CDR3 is TGTGCCAGCAGCAAAGCCAAAGGTGAGGGCTACGAGCAGTACTTC. This sequence joins TRBV21-1 and TRBJ2-7; TRBD2 was called by the table and not checked on the DNA. TRBV21-1 is shown as a pseudogene. The CDR3 contains 15 residues.

J is TRBJ1-5 and V is TRBV9, with D unclear. This CDR3 has 15 residues. In germline, CDR1 is SGDLS, CDR2 YYNGEE. The germline V and J ends were trimmed by 3 bases and 2 bases, with 12 bases remaining between them. CDR3 amino acids: CASSADGGGNQPQHF. The CDR3 DNA is TGTGCCAGCAGCGCAGACGGAGGAGGCAATCAGCCCCAGCATTTT.

J is TRBJ1-2 and V is TRBV24-1; 8 nucleotides agree with TRBD1. In germline, CDR1 is KGHDR, CDR2 SFDVKD. The CDR3 is 15 residues long. With 4 bases clipped from V and 7 bases from J, the junction kept 10 bases outside the gene matches. The CDR3 coding sequence is TGTGCCACCAGTGAAAGCGGGGCAGGGGGCAGTGGCTACACCTTC. Protein product: CATSESGAGGSGYTF.

The chain recombines TRBV15 with TRBJ2-7; 8 bases are shared with TRBD1. The CDR3 totals 14 residues. The ends lost 5 bases at V and 3 bases at J; junction bases unmatched: 6. CDR1 LNHNV and CDR2 YYDKDF come from the germline V gene (reference sequence). The chain's CDR3 is CATSSGTGLYEQYF. The CDR3 DNA sequence: TGTGCCACCAGCTCCGGGACAGGCCTCTACGAGCAGTACTTC. The complete variable domain, with remaining parts taken from reference TRBV15 and TRBJ2-7, reads DAMVIQNPRYQVTQFGKPVTLSCSQTLNHNVMYWYQQKSSQAPKLLFHYYDKDFNNEADTPDNFQSRRPNTSFCFLDIRSPGLGDTAMYLCATSSGTGLYEQYFGPGTRLTVT.

This chain connects TRBV6-6 to TRBJ2-7; 7 nucleotides line up with TRBD1. Germline V gene lookup returns CDR1 MNHNY and CDR2 SVGAGI (reference sequence). V lost 6 bases and J lost 0; bases outside the gene matches: 2. The CDR3 extends over 13 amino acids. The CDR3 reads CASRDRVSYEQYF. As DNA, the CDR3 is TGTGCCAGCAGAGACAGGGTCTCCTACGAGCAGTACTTC.

The chain recombines TRBV6-7 with TRBJ2-2; 13 bases line up with TRBD2. TRBV6-7 is an open reading frame whose function is uncertain. The length of the CDR3 is 19 residues. After removal of 1 base from V and 0 bases from J, the junction contained 5 bases not matched to a gene. The CDR3 protein is CASSYLGLAGFANTGELFF. Here the CDR3 DNA reads TGTGCCAGCAGTTACTTGGGACTAGCGGGGTTCGCGAACACCGGGGAGCTGTTTTTT.

The rearrangement joins TRBV4-1 to TRBJ1-2; a possible D gene is TRBD1 (5 bases). CDR3 size: 13 residues. The germline CDR1 and CDR2 sequences are MGHRA and YSYEKL. Trimming took 0 bases from V and 13 from J, leaving 15 bases between them. The CDR3 is CASSQDQAGLRTF. CDR3 bases: TGCGCCAGCAGCCAAGATCAGGCAGGGTTACGCACCTTC.

The chain uses TRBV19 and TRBJ1-5; perhaps TRBD1 as D (6 bases). V shed 3 bases and J shed 1 base, with 16 bases lying between them. Per the germline V gene, CDR1 is LNHDA and CDR2 is SQIVND (reference sequence). The CDR3 has 17 residues. CDR3 sequence (DNA): TGTGCCAGTAGTATCCTAGGGACACTTGGGAGCAATCAGCCCCAGCATTTT. Translated, it gives CASSILGTLGSNQPQHF.

This chain joins TRBV6-5 and TRBJ2-1, with no clear D. This CDR3 region has 14 residues. Germline values: CDR1 MNHEY, CDR2 SVGAGI. Trimming left V 0 bases short and J 5 bases short, with 8 bases between. CDR3 loop: CASSYSPLNNEQFF. The CDR3, as DNA: TGTGCCAGCAGTTACTCCCCACTTAACAATGAGCAGTTCTTC.

This clone was counted once. In DNA, the CDR3 is TGTGCCAGCAGCGAGACCGGCGGCACGAGAGAGCAGTACTTC. The encoded protein is CASSETGGTREQYF. The chain uses TRBV9 and TRBJ2-7; D ambiguous. The CDR3 loop spans 14 amino acids. Per the germline V gene, CDR1 is SGDLS and CDR2 is YYNGEE. V was trimmed by 3 bases and J by 7 bases, leaving 17 bases between them. The full variable domain, completed using reference TRBV9 and TRBJ2-7, is DSGVTQTPKHLITATGQRVTLRCSPRSGDLSVYWYQQSLDQGLQFLIQYYNGEERAKGNILERFSAQQFPDLHSELNLSSLELGDSALYFCASSETGGTREQYFGPGTRLTVT.

This chain links TRBV28 with TRBJ1-4, with D possibly matching TRBD1 (5 bases). CDR1 and CDR2 from the germline V gene are MDHEN and SYDVKM. The CDR3 extends over 12 amino acids. Trimming cost V 5 bases and J 14 bases, with 15 bases left between them. CDR3: CASSAYQGNLFF. CDR3 DNA sequence: TGTGCCAGCAGTGCTTATCAGGGTAACCTGTTTTTT.

The table lists this clone with a few counts. The V and J genes are TRBV28 and TRBJ1-6; D is possibly TRBD1 (6 bases). CDR1 is MDHEN, CDR2 SYDVKM, per germline. The CDR3 runs to 15 residues. V shed 7 bases and J shed 3 bases, with 13 bases lying between them. As DNA, the CDR3 is TGTGCCAGCAATAGGGGGGGCAGCTATAATTCACCCCTCCACTTT. Translating it yields CASNRGGSYNSPLHF. Based on the CDR3 plus reference TRBV28 and TRBJ1-6, the full variable domain is DVKVTQSSRYLVKRTGEKVFLECVQDMDHENMFWYRQDPGLGLRLIYFSYDVKMKEKGDIPEGYSVSREKKERFSLILESASTNQTSMYLCASNRGGSYNSPLHFGNGTRLTVT.

With regard to this clone: Other nucleotide sequences in the sample specify the same CDR3. The chain employs TRBV15 and TRBJ1-1; D may be TRBD1 (5 bases). Germline V lookup: CDR1 LNHNV, CDR2 YYDKDF (reference sequence). This CDR3 contains 14 residues. The ends were cut back, 3 bases at V and 0 bases at J, with 8 bases in the middle. CDR3 sequence (DNA): TGTGCCACCAGCAGGGGGGGAATGAACACTGAAGCTTTCTTT. Translation gives CATSRGGMNTEAFF.